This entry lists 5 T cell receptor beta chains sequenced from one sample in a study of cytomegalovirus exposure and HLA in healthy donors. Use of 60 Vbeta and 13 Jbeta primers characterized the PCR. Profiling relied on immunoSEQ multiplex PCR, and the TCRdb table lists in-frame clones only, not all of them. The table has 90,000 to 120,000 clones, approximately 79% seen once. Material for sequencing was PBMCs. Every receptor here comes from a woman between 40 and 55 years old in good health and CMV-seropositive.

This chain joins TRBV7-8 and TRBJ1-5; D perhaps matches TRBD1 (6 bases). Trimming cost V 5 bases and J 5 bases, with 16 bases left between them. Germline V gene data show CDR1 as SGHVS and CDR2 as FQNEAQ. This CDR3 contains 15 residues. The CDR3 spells CASSVPGQGYQPQHF. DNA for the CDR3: TGTGCCAGCAGCGTACCGGGACAAGGATATCAGCCCCAGCATTTT. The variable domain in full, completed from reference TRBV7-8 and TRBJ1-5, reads GAGVSQSPRYKVAKRGQDVALRCDPISGHVSLFWYQQALGQGPEFLTYFQNEAQLDKSGLPSDRFFAERPEGSVSTLKIQRTQQEDSAVYLCASSVPGQGYQPQHFGDGTRLSIL.

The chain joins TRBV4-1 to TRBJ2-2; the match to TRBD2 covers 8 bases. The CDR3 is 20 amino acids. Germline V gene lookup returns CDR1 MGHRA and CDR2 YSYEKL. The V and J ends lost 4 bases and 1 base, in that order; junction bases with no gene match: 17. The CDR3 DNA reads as TGCGCCAGCAGCCCCATTAAATTCGTACGGGCGGGGGGGAACACCGGGGAGCTGTTTTTT. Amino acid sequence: CASSPIKFVRAGGNTGELFF.

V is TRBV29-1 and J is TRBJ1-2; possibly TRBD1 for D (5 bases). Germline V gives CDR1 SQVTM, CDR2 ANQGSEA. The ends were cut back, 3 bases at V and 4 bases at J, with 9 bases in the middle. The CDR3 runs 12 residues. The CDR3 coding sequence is TGCAGCGTTGATCAGGGCCTCTATGGCTACACCTTC. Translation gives CSVDQGLYGYTF.

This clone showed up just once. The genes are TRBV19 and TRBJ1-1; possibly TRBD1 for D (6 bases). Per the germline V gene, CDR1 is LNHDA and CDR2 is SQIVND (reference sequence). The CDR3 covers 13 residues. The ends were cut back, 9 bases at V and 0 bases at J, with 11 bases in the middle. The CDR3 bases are TGTGCCAGCGGACAGATCATGAACACTGAAGCTTTCTTT. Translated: CASGQIMNTEAFF.

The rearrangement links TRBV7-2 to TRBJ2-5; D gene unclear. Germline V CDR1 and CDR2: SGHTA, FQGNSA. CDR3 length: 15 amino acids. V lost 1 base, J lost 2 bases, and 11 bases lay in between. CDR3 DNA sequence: TGTGCCAGCAGCTTAGACCCCAGGTTTCAAGAGACCCAGTACTTC. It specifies CASSLDPRFQETQYF.